Presented here are 29 T cell receptor beta chains from one specimen sequenced in a study of beta chain features in type 1 diabetes. No cognate antigen is known for these TCRs. Investigators reverse transcribed all isolated RNA, so they sequenced expressed TCRB transcripts. Measured with immunoSEQ multiplex PCR; TCRdb has only the in-frame clones, and not every one. This repertoire shows over 300,000 clones, about a tenth found once; its top ten account for 0.95% to 1.1%. Study findings and constraints: For Type 1 diabetes patients, all four CD4+ subsets carried TCRB CDR3s that were moderately but significantly shorter.

The sequencing sample was made of central memory CD4+ T cells from blood. All receptors derive from a man aged 25-40 years with type 1 diabetes.

The gene calls are TRBV18 and TRBJ1-5; 10 nucleotides match TRBD1. The germline V gene encodes CDR1 KGHSH and CDR2 LQKENI. The CDR3 spans 16 residues. Trimming took 0 bases from V and 4 from J; bases not matched to a gene: 3. The CDR3 DNA sequence: TGTGCCAGCTCACCACCGGGACAGGGGATGAATCAGCCCCAGCATTTT. Protein sequence: CASSPPGQGMNQPQHF.

About this clone: The identical CDR3 is also encoded by other nucleotide sequences in the sample. V usage is TRBV5-1 and J usage is TRBJ2-2; TRBD2 agrees at 7 bases. Germline V gene sequence: CDR1 SGHRS, CDR2 YFSETQ. V gave up 0 bases and J gave up 3 bases; unmatched junction bases: 2. This CDR3 is built from 15 residues. This chain's CDR3 is CASSLDRGDTGELFF. DNA for the CDR3: TGCGCCAGCAGCTTGGACCGGGGGGACACCGGGGAGCTGTTTTTT. Drawing the rest from reference TRBV5-1 and TRBJ2-2, the complete variable domain is KAGVTQTPRYLIKTRGQQVTLSCSPISGHRSVSWYQQTPGQGLQFLFEYFSETQRNKGNFPGRFSGRQFSNSRSEMNVSTLELGDSALYLCASSLDRGDTGELFFGEGSRLTVL.

V and J are TRBV11-2 and TRBJ2-2, with TRBD1 matching over 11 bases. With V trimmed by 3 bases and J by 5 bases, 11 bases remained unmatched. The V gene's germline CDR1 is SGHAT and CDR2 FQNNGV. The CDR3 sequence is 18 residues long. The CDR3 loop is CASSFFPGTGGSTGELFF. The CDR3 DNA reads as TGTGCCAGCAGCTTCTTCCCCGGGACAGGGGGGAGTACCGGGGAGCTGTTTTTT.

V is TRBV14 and J is TRBJ2-3, with D unresolved. The CDR3 spans 13 residues. Germline loops: CDR1 SGHDN, CDR2 FVKESK. V lost 5 bases and J lost 6, with 12 bases in between. CDR3 loop: CASSYTDWDTQYF. The CDR3 region has the DNA TGTGCCAGCAGCTACACAGACTGGGATACGCAGTATTTT.

The sample holds a few counts of this clone. The chain uses TRBV7-9 and TRBJ2-2; the match to TRBD2 covers 8 bases. J was trimmed by 5 bases and V by 4 bases; bases with no gene match: 6. Germline-derived CDR1 and CDR2 are SEHNR and FQNEAQ (reference sequence). The CDR3 totals 15 residues. CDR3 region: CASSSGVAGTGELFF. The CDR3 bases are TGTGCCAGCAGCTCAGGGGTAGCGGGGACCGGGGAGCTGTTTTTT.

V is TRBV29-1 and J is TRBJ1-1, with a weak D call TRBD1 (6 bases). CDR3 length: 13 residues. Germline V lookup: CDR1 SQVTM, CDR2 ANQGSEA. CDR3 region: CSARRGLGTEAFF. For the CDR3, the DNA is TGCAGTGCACGCAGGGGTTTGGGGACTGAAGCTTTCTTT.

This clone was seen more than once but under ten times. This chain connects TRBV29-1 to TRBJ1-1; D not certain. With 6 bases removed from V and 4 bases from J, the gap between germline ends came to 12 bases. CDR3 length equals 12 residues. Germline V CDR1 and CDR2: SQVTM, ANQGSEA. CDR3: CSVSQMSTEAFF. The CDR3 nucleotides are TGCAGCGTGAGCCAGATGAGCACTGAAGCTTTCTTT.

In its sample, this clone was seen a few times. The chain carries TRBV27 and TRBJ2-1; 7 positions match TRBD1. Trimming cost V 6 bases and J 12 bases; bases outside gene matches: 14. The CDR3 contains 14 residues. Germline V CDR1 and CDR2: MNHEY, SMNVEV (reference sequence). CDR3 residues: CASRRPGQTIGQFF. CDR3 DNA sequence: TGTGCCAGCAGGCGGCCGGGACAGACAATCGGGCAGTTCTTC.

This sequence joins TRBV5-4 and TRBJ2-1, with unresolved D. With 5 bases removed from V and 3 bases from J, the gap between germline ends came to 12 bases. Germline V CDR1 and CDR2: SGHNT, YYREEE (reference sequence). The CDR3 consists of 14 residues. For the CDR3, the DNA is TGTGCCAGCAGTTCAGGTTCGAACTACAATGAGCAGTTCTTC. This encodes CASSSGSNYNEQFF.

This rearrangement joins TRBV19 to TRBJ2-3; D may correspond to TRBD1 or TRBD2 (5 bases each). The CDR3 loop spans 16 amino acids. CDR1 is LNHDA and CDR2 is SQIVND in the germline V gene (reference sequence). V was pared by 6 bases and J by 2 bases, with 18 bases between. The CDR3 DNA reads TGTGCCAGTAGATTTATGACGGGGCGAGACACAGATACGCAGTATTTT. Translating it yields CASRFMTGRDTDTQYF.

This clone was counted only a few times. The rearrangement joins TRBV7-9 to TRBJ1-4; 7 bases line up with TRBD1. The length of the CDR3 is 14 residues. V was clipped by 4 bases and J by 5 bases; unmatched bases: 4. CDR1 and CDR2 from the germline V gene are SEHNR and FQNEAQ (reference sequence). CDR3 in amino acids: CASSSGQKNEKLFF. CDR3 bases: TGTGCCAGCAGCTCGGGACAGAAAAATGAAAAACTGTTTTTT.

This clone was picked up a small number of times. This chain links TRBV29-1 with TRBJ2-2, with D perhaps matching TRBD1 or TRBD2 (5 bases each). The CDR3 contains 17 residues. Germline V CDR1 and CDR2: SQVTM, ANQGSEA. Trimming stripped 0 bases from V and 0 bases from J, with 14 bases between. CDR3 loop: CSVEDLRGAANTGELFF. CDR3 coding DNA: TGCAGCGTTGAAGACCTTCGAGGGGCAGCGAACACCGGGGAGCTGTTTTTT.

This clone has a handful of counts. The V call is TRBV7-2, the J call TRBJ2-3; no clear D. The CDR3 loop spans 16 amino acids. CDR1 is SGHTA and CDR2 is FQGNSA in the germline V gene. V lost 4 bases and J 2 bases, leaving 16 bases between the germline ends. In DNA, the CDR3 is TGTGCCAGCAGCTCCCCTTTTAGACAATTCACAGATACGCAGTATTTT. Translated, it gives CASSSPFRQFTDTQYF.

This clone was detected a few times. The CDR3 DNA is TGTGCCACCAGCAGAGATTCCAACGGATGGTATGGCTACACCTTC. Translating gives CATSRDSNGWYGYTF. The chain joins TRBV15 to TRBJ1-2; D not resolved. Germline V gene data show CDR1 as LNHNV and CDR2 as YYDKDF (reference sequence). CDR3 length equals 15 residues. The V end was cut by 0 bases, the J end by 5 bases, with 13 bases between.

V gene TRBV7-2 combines with J gene TRBJ1-1, with TRBD1 as a possible D gene (5 bases). V was shortened by 1 base and J by 4 bases, with 10 bases between the two germline ends. The germline V gene has CDR1 SGHTA and CDR2 FQGNSA. This CDR3 is built from 14 residues. CDR3 in amino acids: CASSLEGAPTEAFF. CDR3 DNA: TGTGCCAGCAGCTTAGAAGGGGCGCCCACTGAAGCTTTCTTT.

This clone occurred a few times. V is TRBV6-6 and J is TRBJ1-6; possible D gene TRBD1, 5 bases. The CDR3 has 15 residues. Germline V gene data show CDR1 as MNHNY and CDR2 as SVGAGI (reference sequence). Trimming pared 0 bases from V and 6 bases from J, leaving 9 bases between. CDR3 amino acids: CASSYSDSSNSPLHF. Here the CDR3 DNA reads TGTGCCAGCAGTTACTCCGACAGCAGTAATTCACCCCTCCACTTT.

This clone was recorded many times. This same CDR3 is encoded by further DNA sequences in the sample. The V call is TRBV7-2, the J call TRBJ2-1; D ambiguous. Trimming removed 3 bases from V and 7 bases from J, with 4 bases in between. The CDR3 contains 11 residues. Looked up from germline, CDR1 is SGHTA and CDR2 is FQGNSA. CDR3 DNA: TGTGCCAGCAGCTTTTTTAATGAGCAGTTCTTC. Amino acid sequence: CASSFFNEQFF.

This rearrangement joins TRBV7-2 to TRBJ2-1; unclear D gene. CDR1 is SGHTA and CDR2 is FQGNSA in the germline V gene. Deletions cut 3 bases from V and 9 bases from J, with 6 bases between. CDR3 length: 11 residues. The DNA for the CDR3 is TGTGCCAGCAGCTTTTTCGCTGAGCAGTTCTTC. Its translation: CASSFFAEQFF.

The chain couples TRBV5-1 to TRBJ1-4; perhaps TRBD1 as D (6 bases). The ends were cut back, 4 bases at V and 4 bases at J, with 11 bases in the middle. The germline V gene encodes CDR1 SGHRS and CDR2 YFSETQ. This CDR3 has 14 residues. The CDR3 nucleotides are TGCGCCAGCAGCAATGGACAGTATAATGAAAAACTGTTTTTT. Protein: CASSNGQYNEKLFF.

The rearrangement uses TRBV30 and TRBJ1-5; D may be TRBD1 (5 bases). V lost 0 bases, J lost 6 bases, and 15 bases lay in between. Germline CDR1 and CDR2: GTSNPN and SVGIG (reference sequence). The CDR3 sequence is 15 residues long. The CDR3 here is CAWSVGLVGAQPQHF. For the CDR3, the DNA is TGTGCCTGGAGTGTAGGCTTAGTCGGGGCTCAGCCCCAGCATTTT.

The V call is TRBV4-1, the J call TRBJ1-2; TRBD1 aligns across 7 bases. With V trimmed by 0 bases and J by 5 bases, 6 bases remained unmatched. The CDR3 length is 15 residues. CDR1 and CDR2 (germline): MGHRA, YSYEKL. CDR3 sequence (DNA): TGCGCCAGCAGCCAAGATAAGGGGGCTGTTTATGGCTACACCTTC. Encoded protein: CASSQDKGAVYGYTF.

This clone was detected a few times. The gene calls are TRBV6-1 and TRBJ2-5; 9 nucleotides agree with TRBD1. This CDR3 is 15 amino acids long. J gave up 5 bases and V 5 bases, and 9 bases lay outside the gene matches. Germline V CDR1 and CDR2: MNHNS, SASEGT. Written as DNA, the CDR3 is TGTGCCAGCAGTCTACTACAGGGGACAGGGGAGACCCAGTACTTC. It specifies CASSLLQGTGETQYF.

This clone was counted many times. The CDR3 bases are TGCGCCAGCAGCCGCCAGACTGGTGCCTCCTACGAGCAGTACTTC. Its protein is CASSRQTGASYEQYF. The chain recombines TRBV4-3 with TRBJ2-7; no clear D gene. The germline CDR1 and CDR2 sequences are LGHNA and YSLEER. This CDR3 spans 15 amino acids. V dropped 4 bases and J dropped 0 bases, with 13 bases sitting between them.

The V gene is TRBV2, the J gene TRBJ2-5; TRBD2 matches 10 bases. Germline V CDR1 and CDR2: SNHLY, FYNNEI. V shed 4 bases and J 1 base; nucleotides not matched to a gene: 3. CDR3 size: 15 residues. The CDR3 nucleotides are TGTGCCAGCAGTGGGGCTAGCGGGGGCCAAGAGACCCAGTACTTC. This codes for CASSGASGGQETQYF. Full variable domain (rest looked up from reference TRBV2 and TRBJ2-5): EPEVTQTPSHQVTQMGQEVILRCVPISNHLYFYWYRQILGQKVEFLVSFYNNEISEKSEIFDDQFSVERPDGSNFTLKIRSTKLEDSAMYFCASSGASGGQETQYFGPGTRLLVL.

This chain connects TRBV7-2 to TRBJ2-3, with D unresolved. With 3 bases removed from V and 4 bases from J, the gap between germline ends came to 5 bases. The CDR3 extends over 12 amino acids. Germline CDR1 SGHTA, CDR2 FQGNSA. The CDR3 nucleotides read TGTGCCAGCAGCTTGACCTCAGATACGCAGTATTTT. It encodes CASSLTSDTQYF.

As concerns this clone: Since a much larger clone is just one base distant, this may be a read error. Other nucleotide sequences in the sample specify the same CDR3. The V gene is TRBV7-2, the J gene TRBJ1-2, with no clear D. Germline V lookup: CDR1 SGHTA, CDR2 FQGNSA. Deletions cut 4 bases from V and 2 bases from J, with 2 bases between. CDR3 length: 11 residues. CDR3 nucleotide sequence: TGTGCCAGCAGCTCCAACTATGGCTACACCTTC. Encoded protein: CASSSNYGYTF.

The sample holds a few counts of this clone. The CDR3 loop reads CASSPQQGNYGYTF. The CDR3 DNA sequence: TGTGCCAGCAGCCCACAACAGGGAAACTATGGCTACACCTTC. The chain has TRBV9 and TRBJ1-2, with D possibly TRBD1 on 6 matching bases. Trimming took 4 bases from V and 2 from J, leaving 12 bases between them. This CDR3 has 14 amino acids. Germline values: CDR1 SGDLS, CDR2 YYNGEE. Full variable domain (missing parts from reference TRBV9 and TRBJ1-2): DSGVTQTPKHLITATGQRVTLRCSPRSGDLSVYWYQQSLDQGLQFLIQYYNGEERAKGNILERFSAQQFPDLHSELNLSSLELGDSALYFCASSPQQGNYGYTFGSGTRLTVV.

This clone was seen a handful of times. This chain links TRBV29-1 with TRBJ2-1, with 8 bases identical to TRBD1. This CDR3 has 13 amino acids. Germline V gene lookup returns CDR1 SQVTM and CDR2 ANQGSEA. With 3 bases clipped from V and 12 bases from J, the junction kept 10 bases outside the gene matches. The CDR3 DNA sequence: TGCAGCGTTGAGTCGCGACAGGGGCCCTCGCAGTTCTTC. Translated, it gives CSVESRQGPSQFF.

This chain connects TRBV7-2 to TRBJ1-1; D unclear. CDR1 SGHTA and CDR2 FQGNSA come from the germline V gene. This CDR3 spans 14 amino acids. With 5 bases removed from V and 3 bases from J, the gap between germline ends came to 13 bases. The CDR3 here is CASSDPAGYTEAFF. DNA for the CDR3: TGTGCCAGCAGCGATCCCGCCGGGTACACTGAAGCTTTCTTT.